This T cell receptor beta chain comes out of a study of CXCR3-negative and CXCR3-positive naive CD8 T cells. Whole-study findings and limits: CXCR3 expression partially decreased after cryopreservation; most assays used fresh PBMCs.

A word on this clonotype: The antigen remains undetermined.

CDR3 size: 14 residues. Germline V gene sequence: CDR1 MGHDK, CDR2 SYGVNS. All TRB cDNA libraries came from 5' RACE performed with UMI labels. TCRdb reprocessed the 5' RACE reads, with one entry per CDR3 protein and no DNA. The sample's table shows tens of thousands of distinct CDR3 sequences. The gene calls are TRBV25-1 and TRBJ1-1. The origin of this receptor is a human donor in good health. Some clones in this sample may be carry-over from other donors' samples. The material sequenced was naive CXCR3- CD8+ T cells from blood. Sample subset: CD45RO-CCR7+CD27+CD95- naive CD8+ T cells lacking CXCR3 (TNR3-). The CDR3: CATVGGRRNTEAFF.